This entry lists 7 T cell receptor beta chains sequenced from one sample in a study of response to subunit inactivated influenza vaccine. Each CDR3 protein is one row after TCRdb ran MiXCR on the RT-PCR reads. The sample carries about 800,000 distinct CDR3 sequences, approximately 21% recorded once. Sequenced here: PBMCs from blood, sampled more than 4 days after vaccination. These receptors all stem from a man in his fifties or sixties who received an inactivated influenza vaccine.

This clonotype was seen a handful of times. The chain recombines TRBV5-1 with TRBJ2-7, with D unclear. Trimming left V 1 base short and J 3 bases short, with 8 bases between. The length of the CDR3 is 13 residues. Germline V lookup: CDR1 SGHRS, CDR2 YFSETQ. The CDR3 here is CASSLHEDYEQYF. CDR3 nucleotide sequence: TGCGCCAGCAGCTTGCATGAGGACTACGAGCAGTACTTC.

This clonotype was observed many times. The chain joins TRBV7-9 to TRBJ2-3, with 7 bases matching TRBD2. Germline CDR1 is SEHNR and CDR2 is FQNEAQ (reference sequence). The CDR3 has 15 amino acids. The junction had 8 bases not matched to a gene; V was cut back by 4 bases and J by 4 bases. CDR3 coding DNA: TGTGCCAGCAGCTCCCCAGCGGGAACAGCAGATACGCAGTATTTT. Its protein product is CASSSPAGTADTQYF.

V is TRBV20-1 and J is TRBJ2-1; TRBD2 matches 14 bases. Trimming took 6 bases from V and 2 from J; bases not matched to a gene: 3. CDR1 DFQATT and CDR2 SNEGSKA come from the germline V gene (reference sequence). This CDR3 has 15 residues. CDR3 sequence reads: CSAMGLAGAYNEQFF. The CDR3 bases are TGCAGTGCCATGGGACTAGCGGGAGCCTACAATGAGCAGTTCTTC.

In this sample, this clonotype turned up a few times. The chain combines TRBV12-3 or TRBV12-4 with TRBJ1-2; weak D call: TRBD1 (5 bases). The CDR3 has 13 amino acids. Trimming took 7 bases from V and 8 from J, leaving 17 bases between them. CDR3 sequence (DNA): TGTGCCAGCACCCTAGTGGGGGGTGAAGGCTACACCTTC. Protein sequence: CASTLVGGEGYTF.

This clonotype was picked up many times. The chain couples TRBV3-1 to TRBJ2-1; 9 bases map to TRBD1. Germline trimming cut 2 bases from V and 6 bases from J; bases unmatched to any gene: 11. Germline V CDR1 and CDR2: LGHDT, YNNKEL (reference sequence). CDR3 length: 17 residues. The CDR3 region is CASSQPGTGKGRNEQFF. The CDR3 nucleotides are TGTGCCAGCAGCCAACCTGGGACAGGGAAGGGTCGCAATGAGCAGTTCTTC.

This chain joins TRBV10-3 and TRBJ2-7, with 7 bases lining up with TRBD2. Germline CDR1 ENHRY, CDR2 SYGVKD. The CDR3 is made up of 15 amino acids. V gave up 3 bases and J gave up 3 bases; unmatched junction bases: 8. The CDR3 protein is CAISEPGTGGYEQYF. The CDR3 coding sequence is TGTGCCATCAGTGAACCAGGGACGGGAGGCTACGAGCAGTACTTC.

There are a few counts of this clonotype. The gene calls are TRBV20-1 and TRBJ1-5, with D perhaps TRBD1 (5 bases). The CDR3 loop spans 13 amino acids. Trimming took off 3 bases at V and 0 bases at J, with 6 bases between the two ends. Germline CDR1 and CDR2: DFQATT and SNEGSKA (reference sequence). The CDR3 DNA reads TGCAGTGCTAGGGACAATAGCAATCAGCCCCAGCATTTT. Translated: CSARDNSNQPQHF.